A selection of T cell receptor beta chains follows, all from one sample in a study of blood T cell repertoires in COVID-19. Produced via immunoSEQ multiplex PCR; TCRdb's table is partial and in-frame only. This table has 260,000 or so clones, approximately 80% appearing once. Material for sequencing was peripheral blood. These receptors all stem from an elderly woman with COVID-19, enrolled during active disease. Both conserved end residues are part of each CDR3. D genes are given only for firm matches. Size values are once, few and many counts, or a class for expanded clones, and some rows have none.

d_call: NA
v_call: TRBV5-1
clone_size: NA
j_call: TRBJ1-2
cdr3_nt: TGCGCCAGCAGCCCGGACGGGAGATTTGATGGCTACACCTTC
cdr3_aa: CASSPDGRFDGYTF

d_call: NA
v_call: TRBV5-1
clone_size: NA
j_call: TRBJ1-1
cdr3_nt: TGCGCCAGCAGCTTGGTAGGTCGGACATTGAACACTGAAGCTTTCTTT
cdr3_aa: CASSLVGRTLNTEAFF

d_call: TRBD2
v_call: TRBV30
clone_size: few
j_call: TRBJ2-3
cdr3_nt: TGTGCCTGGCTCGTTAGCGGGACTGCTGGTACGCAGTATTTT
cdr3_aa: CAWLVSGTAGTQYF

d_call: TRBD1
v_call: TRBV6-2/TRBV6-3
clone_size: NA
j_call: TRBJ1-5
cdr3_nt: TGTGCCAGCAGCCCCTTCACAGGGGATCAGCCCCAGCATTTT
cdr3_aa: CASSPFTGDQPQHF

d_call: NA
v_call: TRBV10-1
clone_size: NA
j_call: TRBJ1-1
cdr3_nt: TGCGCCAGCAGTGAGTCTGACAGGCACTCAGCTTTCTTT
cdr3_aa: CASSESDRHSAFF

d_call: TRBD1
v_call: TRBV4-3
clone_size: NA
j_call: TRBJ2-7
cdr3_nt: TGCGCCAGCAGCCGAGGGACAGGGGGCTGGGACGAGCAGTACTTC
cdr3_aa: CASSRGTGGWDEQYF

d_call: NA
v_call: TRBV29-1
clone_size: NA
j_call: TRBJ2-6
cdr3_nt: TGCAGCGTTGAAGGGGGAGGTGGGGCCAACGTCCTGACTTTC
cdr3_aa: CSVEGGGGANVLTF

d_call: NA
v_call: TRBV18
clone_size: NA
j_call: TRBJ2-6
cdr3_nt: TGTGCCAGCTCACCGAACTTCTCTGGGGCCAACGTCCTGACTTTC
cdr3_aa: CASSPNFSGANVLTF

d_call: NA
v_call: TRBV7-7
clone_size: NA
j_call: TRBJ2-3
cdr3_nt: TGTGCTAGCAGCTTGGTGGGAGGAACAGATACGCAGTATTTT
cdr3_aa: CASSLVGGTDTQYF

d_call: NA
v_call: TRBV7-9
clone_size: NA
j_call: TRBJ1-5
cdr3_nt: TGTGCCAGCAGCTCCGACATATTCAATCAGCCCCAGCATTTT
cdr3_aa: CASSSDIFNQPQHF

d_call: NA
v_call: TRBV6-1
clone_size: once
j_call: TRBJ2-7
cdr3_nt: TGTGCCAGCAGGGAAGAACAGACCCCGGGGAACGAGCAGTACTTC
cdr3_aa: CASREEQTPGNEQYF

d_call: NA
v_call: TRBV30
clone_size: NA
j_call: TRBJ2-2
cdr3_nt: TGTGCCTGGACCCCGGGGGTCGCGAACACCGGGGAGCTGTTTTTT
cdr3_aa: CAWTPGVANTGELFF

d_call: NA
v_call: TRBV4-1
clone_size: NA
j_call: TRBJ1-2
cdr3_nt: TGCGCCAGCAGCCCTGTGGGGACTGGGGTCAACTATGGCTACACCTTC
cdr3_aa: CASSPVGTGVNYGYTF

d_call: TRBD2
v_call: TRBV28
clone_size: NA
j_call: TRBJ2-7
cdr3_nt: TGTGCCAGCAGTAATCCCGGGACTAGCTTATCTAAGGAGCAGTACTTC
cdr3_aa: CASSNPGTSLSKEQYF

d_call: NA
v_call: TRBV5-1
clone_size: NA
j_call: TRBJ1-1
cdr3_nt: TGCGCCAGGAACGGGGCTGAAGCTTTCTTT
cdr3_aa: CARNGAEAFF

d_call: NA
v_call: TRBV5-1
clone_size: NA
j_call: TRBJ1-3
cdr3_nt: TGCGCCAGCCGGGCCTCTCTCGGGAGTGACACCATATATTTT
cdr3_aa: CASRASLGSDTIYF

d_call: NA
v_call: TRBV28
clone_size: NA
j_call: TRBJ2-2
cdr3_nt: TGTGCCAGCATCAGGTCCACCGGGGAGCTGTTTTTT
cdr3_aa: CASIRSTGELFF

d_call: NA
v_call: TRBV5-1
clone_size: NA
j_call: TRBJ2-3
cdr3_nt: TGCGCCAGCAGCCCCGTTAGTAGCGACGTCACAGATACGCAGTATTTT
cdr3_aa: CASSPVSSDVTDTQYF

d_call: NA
v_call: TRBV10-3
clone_size: NA
j_call: TRBJ2-1
cdr3_nt: TGTGCCATCAGTGTAGGGGGACGGGCAGGGGAATCTTACAATGAGCAGTTCTTC
cdr3_aa: CAISVGGRAGESYNEQFF

d_call: NA
v_call: TRBV20-1
clone_size: NA
j_call: TRBJ1-5
cdr3_nt: TGCAGTGCTAGTTCACTAAACCGTCCCAATCAGCCCCAGCATTTT
cdr3_aa: CSASSLNRPNQPQHF

d_call: NA
v_call: TRBV6-1
clone_size: NA
j_call: TRBJ1-5
cdr3_nt: TGTGCCAGCAGTGAAGGTCTCCGGCAGCCCCAGCATTTT
cdr3_aa: CASSEGLRQPQHF

d_call: NA
v_call: TRBV6-4
clone_size: once
j_call: TRBJ1-2
cdr3_nt: TGTGCCACCTTGACAGGCAGTTATGGCTACACCTTC
cdr3_aa: CATLTGSYGYTF

d_call: NA
v_call: TRBV4-1
clone_size: NA
j_call: TRBJ2-5
cdr3_nt: TGCGCCAGCACAGGGGGGCTGGGGGAGACCCAGTACTTC
cdr3_aa: CASTGGLGETQYF

d_call: TRBD1
v_call: TRBV7-3
clone_size: NA
j_call: TRBJ2-2
cdr3_nt: TGTGCCAGCAGAGGACAGGGTTTGACCGGGGAGCTGTTTTTT
cdr3_aa: CASRGQGLTGELFF

d_call: NA
v_call: TRBV3-1/TRBV3-2
clone_size: NA
j_call: TRBJ1-2
cdr3_nt: TGTGCCAGCAGTCAAAAGACAGGTCCGAACTATGGCTACACCTTC
cdr3_aa: CASSQKTGPNYGYTF

d_call: TRBD2
v_call: TRBV5-4
clone_size: NA
j_call: TRBJ2-6
cdr3_nt: TGTGCCAGCAGCCCCGGGACTAGCGGGAGGGCTGGGGCCAACGTCCTGACTTTC
cdr3_aa: CASSPGTSGRAGANVLTF

d_call: TRBD2
v_call: TRBV5-4
clone_size: NA
j_call: TRBJ2-3
cdr3_nt: TGTGCCAGCAGCTTGCTTGGACTAGCGGCAAGCACAGATACGCAGTATTTT
cdr3_aa: CASSLLGLAASTDTQYF

d_call: TRBD2
v_call: TRBV6-6
clone_size: NA
j_call: TRBJ2-7
cdr3_nt: TGTGCCAGCAGCCGACGAGTGGGGCGAAGTCTAGCGGGAGAATCCAGCTTC
cdr3_aa: CASSRRVGRSLAGESSF

d_call: TRBD1
v_call: TRBV28
clone_size: NA
j_call: TRBJ1-6
cdr3_nt: TGTGCCAGCACTCGGGACAGCTTGGGGTCACCCCTCCACTTT
cdr3_aa: CASTRDSLGSPLHF

d_call: TRBD1
v_call: TRBV5-4
clone_size: NA
j_call: TRBJ2-3
cdr3_nt: TGTGCCAGCACCCGGACAGGGGGAATGGATACGCAGTATTTT
cdr3_aa: CASTRTGGMDTQYF

d_call: TRBD1
v_call: TRBV19
clone_size: NA
j_call: TRBJ1-1
cdr3_nt: TGTGCCAGGGACAGGGGAGCCACTGAAGCTTTCTTT
cdr3_aa: CARDRGATEAFF

d_call: NA
v_call: TRBV30
clone_size: NA
j_call: TRBJ2-1
cdr3_nt: TGTGCCTGGAGTGTATCCAACAATGAGCAGTTCTTC
cdr3_aa: CAWSVSNNEQFF

d_call: NA
v_call: TRBV28
clone_size: NA
j_call: TRBJ1-5
cdr3_nt: TGTGCCACTAACGTACAGGGATGGGGCCAAAATAGCAATCAGCCCCAGCATTTT
cdr3_aa: CATNVQGWGQNSNQPQHF

d_call: NA
v_call: TRBV7-9
clone_size: NA
j_call: TRBJ1-1
cdr3_nt: TGTGCCAGCAGCTTTACAGGGAACACTGAAGCTTTCTTT
cdr3_aa: CASSFTGNTEAFF

d_call: NA
v_call: TRBV7-9
clone_size: NA
j_call: TRBJ1-1
cdr3_nt: TGTGCCAGCAGCTTAGGTCAGATGAACACTGAAGCTTTCTTT
cdr3_aa: CASSLGQMNTEAFF

d_call: NA
v_call: TRBV9
clone_size: NA
j_call: TRBJ1-3
cdr3_nt: TGTGCCAGCAGCGTAGGGGAGGGGGGCTCTGGAAACACCATATATTTT
cdr3_aa: CASSVGEGGSGNTIYF

d_call: NA
v_call: TRBV7-9
clone_size: few
j_call: TRBJ1-2
cdr3_nt: TGTGCCAGCAGCGCTTCTATGCTCTCATCGGGCTACACCTTC
cdr3_aa: CASSASMLSSGYTF

d_call: NA
v_call: TRBV4-1
clone_size: NA
j_call: TRBJ1-4
cdr3_nt: TGCGCCAGCAGCCACAATTTTGCAACTAATGAAAAACTGTTTTTT
cdr3_aa: CASSHNFATNEKLFF

d_call: NA
v_call: TRBV5-1
clone_size: NA
j_call: TRBJ1-6
cdr3_nt: TGCGCCAGCAGCTTGGGGGAGGCGGAAAGTTCACCCCTCCACTTT
cdr3_aa: CASSLGEAESSPLHF

d_call: TRBD1
v_call: TRBV7-3
clone_size: NA
j_call: TRBJ1-1
cdr3_nt: TGTGCCAGCAGCTCAACAGGGGGCGATACTGAAGCTTTCTTT
cdr3_aa: CASSSTGGDTEAFF

d_call: NA
v_call: TRBV6-1
clone_size: NA
j_call: TRBJ1-2
cdr3_nt: TGTGCCAGCAGTGAACAGGGGTCACGGGGCTACACCTTC
cdr3_aa: CASSEQGSRGYTF